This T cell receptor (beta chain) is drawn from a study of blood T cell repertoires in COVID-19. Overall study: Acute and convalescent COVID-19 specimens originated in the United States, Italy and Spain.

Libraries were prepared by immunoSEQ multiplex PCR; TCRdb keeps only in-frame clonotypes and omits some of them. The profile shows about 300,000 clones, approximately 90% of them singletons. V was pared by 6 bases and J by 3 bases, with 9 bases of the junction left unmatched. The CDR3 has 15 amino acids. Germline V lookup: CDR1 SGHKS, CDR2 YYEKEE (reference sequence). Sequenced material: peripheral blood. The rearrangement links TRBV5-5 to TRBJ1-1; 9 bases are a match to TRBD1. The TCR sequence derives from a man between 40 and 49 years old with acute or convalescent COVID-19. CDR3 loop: CASTLRTGDYTEAFF. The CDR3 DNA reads TGTGCCAGCACCCTCCGGACAGGGGATTACACTGAAGCTTTCTTT.